This paragraph reports one TCR beta chain. After removal of 5 bases from V and 7 bases from J, the junction contained 6 bases not matched to a gene. CDR3 size: 14 residues. Germline CDR1 and CDR2: SEHNR and FQNEAQ (reference sequence). The data are from a study of T cell changes during pregnancy in multiple sclerosis. The repertoire was sequenced with immunoSEQ multiplex PCR; TCRdb's copy has only in-frame clones and lacks some. Of under 55,000 clones listed, approximately 94% are singletons. This clonotype was obtained from a female donor with multiple sclerosis, enrolled in a pregnancy study. The source material was CD4+ T cells from peripheral blood mononuclear cells, sampled in the third trimester of pregnancy. The chain links TRBV7-9 to TRBJ2-7; 12 bases are a match to TRBD2. For the CDR3, the DNA is TGTGCCAGCAGCCTACTAGCGGGAGGAGGAGAGCAGTACTTC. This codes for CASSLLAGGGEQYF.